One sample yielded the 23 T cell receptor beta chains listed below, sequenced in a study of blood T cell repertoires in COVID-19. The repertoire was sequenced with immunoSEQ multiplex PCR; TCRdb's copy has only in-frame clones and lacks some. Among 200,000 to 250,000 clones listed, approximately 91% were seen once. The specimen was peripheral blood. These TCRs come from a woman in her sixties with acute or convalescent COVID-19.

A few counts support this clone. The sample carries other DNA sequences with the same CDR3. V and J are TRBV9 and TRBJ2-5, with unresolved D. The V end lost 0 bases, the J end lost 3 bases, and 6 bases lay between the germline ends. The CDR3 loop spans 13 amino acids. CDR1 is SGDLS and CDR2 is YYNGEE in the germline V gene. The CDR3 is CASSVAREETQYF. As DNA, the CDR3 is TGTGCCAGCAGCGTAGCCCGAGAAGAGACCCAGTACTTC. The full variable domain, with the rest looked up from reference TRBV9 and TRBJ2-5, is DSGVTQTPKHLITATGQRVTLRCSPRSGDLSVYWYQQSLDQGLQFLIQYYNGEERAKGNILERFSAQQFPDLHSELNLSSLELGDSALYFCASSVAREETQYFGPGTRLLVL.

The chain has TRBV5-4 and TRBJ1-2, with D possibly being TRBD1 (5 bases). Germline loops: CDR1 SGHNT, CDR2 YYREEE (reference sequence). CDR3 length: 14 amino acids. The V end lost 1 base, the J end lost 6 bases, and 13 bases lay between the germline ends. CDR3 in amino acids: CASSLRQGMNGYTF. Written as DNA, the CDR3 is TGTGCCAGCAGCTTGAGGCAGGGTATGAATGGCTACACCTTC. Filled out from reference TRBV5-4 and TRBJ1-2, the complete variable domain reads ETGVTQSPTHLIKTRGQQVTLRCSSQSGHNTVSWYQQALGQGPQFIFQYYREEENGRGNFPPRFSGLQFPNYSSELNVNALELDDSALYLCASSLRQGMNGYTFGSGTRLTVV.

CDR3 loop: CASRLEQGRNTEAFF. CDR3 nucleotide sequence: TGTGCCAGCAGACTAGAACAGGGGAGGAACACTGAAGCTTTCTTT. The chain combines TRBV27 with TRBJ1-1; the match to TRBD1 covers 7 bases. CDR1 and CDR2 (germline): MNHEY, SMNVEV (reference sequence). This CDR3 is built from 15 residues. V dropped 6 bases and J dropped 1; count of bases not matched to a gene: 8.

A word on this clone: The same CDR3 also results from other DNA sequences found in this sample. The CDR3 coding sequence is TGTGCCAGCACGGGGTCCTACGAGCAGTACTTC. This gives the protein CASTGSYEQYF. The V gene is TRBV28, the J gene TRBJ2-7; a possible D gene is TRBD2 (5 bases). This CDR3 is built from 11 residues. The V and J ends lost 7 bases and 1 base respectively, with 5 bases between them. Germline V gene sequence: CDR1 MDHEN, CDR2 SYDVKM.

V and J are TRBV10-1 and TRBJ2-3, with D hard to call. The CDR3 consists of 16 residues. Germline V gene lookup returns CDR1 WNHNN and CDR2 SYGVQD (reference sequence). Trimming cost V 3 bases and J 0 bases, with 13 bases left between them. The CDR3 loop reads CASSDWARSSTDTQYF. The CDR3 DNA is TGCGCCAGCAGTGATTGGGCACGCTCTAGCACAGATACGCAGTATTTT.

This chain uses TRBV19 with TRBJ1-1, with D perhaps matching TRBD1 (6 bases). The CDR3 totals 15 residues. Germline values: CDR1 LNHDA, CDR2 SQIVND (reference sequence). V lost 4 bases and J 6 bases, leaving 18 bases between the germline ends. As DNA, the CDR3 is TGTGCCAGTAGTACCATAGGGGGGGGCTCTGCTGAAGCTTTCTTT. Encoded protein: CASSTIGGGSAEAFF.

This chain links TRBV19 with TRBJ2-7; 8 bases map to TRBD2. After removal of 8 bases from V and 2 bases from J, the junction contained 11 bases not matched to a gene. The CDR3 contains 15 residues. The germline gives CDR1 LNHDA, CDR2 SQIVND (reference sequence). The CDR3 nucleotides read TGTGCCAGTTCACCGAATCCCGGGGGGGCCTACGAGCAGTACTTC. It yields the protein CASSPNPGGAYEQYF.

This clone came up a few times. The gene calls are TRBV6-6 and TRBJ1-5; D gene unclear. The CDR3 is 13 amino acids. CDR1 and CDR2 (germline): MNHNY, SVGAGI (reference sequence). The V gene lost 0 bases and the J gene lost 10 bases, with 10 bases spanning the gap. CDR3 loop: CASSYSGGFPQHF. The DNA for the CDR3 is TGTGCCAGCAGTTACTCAGGAGGGTTTCCCCAGCATTTT.

This chain uses TRBV18 with TRBJ1-5; the match to TRBD1 covers 9 bases. Trimming at V came to 2 bases and at J to 9 bases, leaving 14 bases not matched to a gene. The CDR3 contains 17 residues. The germline gives CDR1 KGHSH, CDR2 LQKENI. For the CDR3, the DNA is TGTGCCAGCTCACCAATGGCCCAGGGACAGGGCTTACTGCCCCAGCATTTT. Its translation is CASSPMAQGQGLLPQHF.

For the CDR3, the DNA is TGTGCCAGCAGCTTCGGTTTAGCGGGAGGGGAAGATACGCAGTATTTT. This translates into CASSFGLAGGEDTQYF. The chain is built from TRBV11-2 and TRBJ2-3; 11 bases are shared with TRBD2. This CDR3 has 16 residues. After removal of 3 bases from V and 5 bases from J, the junction contained 7 bases not matched to a gene. The V gene's germline CDR1 is SGHAT and CDR2 FQNNGV.

V and J are TRBV6-5 and TRBJ1-2; 10 bases agree with TRBD1. The V segment lost 2 bases and the J segment 5 bases; nucleotides outside the gene matches: 5. This CDR3 contains 15 residues. Germline lookup yields CDR1 MNHEY and CDR2 SVGAGI. CDR3 sequence: CASSYPGTGVYGYTF. The CDR3 DNA is TGTGCCAGCAGTTACCCCGGGACAGGGGTATATGGCTACACCTTC.

This chain joins TRBV9 and TRBJ2-1; 8 nucleotides align to TRBD2. The V gene end was trimmed by 4 bases and the J gene end by 9 bases; junction bases not matched to a gene: 12. The CDR3 spans 15 residues. Germline V gives CDR1 SGDLS, CDR2 YYNGEE. CDR3: CASSPNPGLAGEQFF. The CDR3 DNA reads TGTGCCAGCAGCCCAAACCCCGGACTAGCTGGTGAGCAGTTCTTC.

The gene calls are TRBV6-5 and TRBJ1-2; 7 nucleotides agree with TRBD1. From germline, CDR1 is MNHEY and CDR2 SVGAGI. The CDR3 contains 13 residues. The junction had 14 bases not matched to a gene; V was cut back by 5 bases and J by 14 bases. The CDR3 DNA is TGTGCCAGCAGTACCAAGAACAGGGGCCAATATACCTTC. It specifies CASSTKNRGQYTF.

This chain links TRBV13 with TRBJ1-1; D not certain. Germline CDR1 and CDR2: PRHDT and FYEKMQ (reference sequence). This CDR3 is 13 amino acids long. The V end lost 7 bases, the J end lost 4 bases, and 13 bases lay between the germline ends. Here the CDR3 DNA reads TGTGCCAGCAAAATCACAACCTCCACTGAAGCTTTCTTT. As protein: CASKITTSTEAFF.

The chain couples TRBV2 to TRBJ1-5, with 8 bases aligning to TRBD1. Germline lookup yields CDR1 SNHLY and CDR2 FYNNEI. This CDR3 contains 19 residues. Trimming cost V 4 bases and J 3 bases; bases outside gene matches: 17. The CDR3 sequence is CASSGSVLWTGSANQPQHF. CDR3 DNA: TGTGCCAGCAGTGGTTCAGTCCTTTGGACAGGGAGCGCCAATCAGCCCCAGCATTTT. The full variable domain, rest sourced from reference TRBV2 and TRBJ1-5, is EPEVTQTPSHQVTQMGQEVILRCVPISNHLYFYWYRQILGQKVEFLVSFYNNEISEKSEIFDDQFSVERPDGSNFTLKIRSTKLEDSAMYFCASSGSVLWTGSANQPQHFGDGTRLSIL.

The V call is TRBV11-2, the J call TRBJ1-1; D possibly corresponds to TRBD1 (6 bases). The CDR3 extends over 17 amino acids. The V gene lost 5 bases and the J gene lost 3 bases, with 22 bases spanning the gap. Germline V gives CDR1 SGHAT, CDR2 FQNNGV. In DNA, the CDR3 is TGTGCCAGCAGCCGTCAGACAGGAATGGTGATCGACACTGAAGCTTTCTTT. Translated: CASSRQTGMVIDTEAFF.

V and J are TRBV5-4 and TRBJ1-6; 9 bases are a match to TRBD1. The CDR3 is made up of 16 amino acids. Germline V gene sequence: CDR1 SGHNT, CDR2 YYREEE (reference sequence). Trimming removed 0 bases from V and 7 bases from J; junction bases left unmatched: 5. Here the CDR3 DNA reads TGTGCCAGCAGCTTGGTTACAGGGGGCAAGAATTCACCCCTCCACTTT. This gives the protein CASSLVTGGKNSPLHF.

J is TRBJ2-2 and V is TRBV7-9, with 8 bases matching TRBD1. Germline V gene data show CDR1 as SEHNR and CDR2 as FQNEAQ (reference sequence). V lost 3 bases, J lost 1 base, and 1 base stayed unmatched. This CDR3 comprises 15 residues. CDR3 bases: TGTGCCAGCAGCTTGGGACAGGTGAACACCGGGGAGCTGTTTTTT. Translation gives CASSLGQVNTGELFF.

Only one count was recorded for this clone. This sequence joins TRBV10-2 and TRBJ1-1; no reliable D call. The germline CDR1 and CDR2 sequences are WSHSY and SAAADI. V was shortened by 3 bases and J by 2 bases, with 10 bases between the two germline ends. CDR3 length equals 14 residues. The CDR3 DNA sequence: TGCGCCAGCAGTGAAGAGAGGATTAACACTGAAGCTTTCTTT. Residues: CASSEERINTEAFF.

The J gene is TRBJ1-5, the V gene TRBV7-8; the match to TRBD1 covers 12 bases. V lost 5 bases and J lost 9; bases outside the gene matches: 11. Germline assignment: CDR1 SGHVS and CDR2 FQNEAQ. There are 16 residues in the CDR3. CDR3 amino acids: CASSAGTGGPVGPQHF. The DNA for the CDR3 is TGTGCCAGCAGCGCGGGGACAGGGGGCCCCGTTGGGCCCCAGCATTTT.

This clone was observed a few times. The chain carries TRBV5-1 and TRBJ2-7; TRBD2 aligns across 9 bases. J was trimmed by 3 bases and V by 0 bases; bases with no gene match: 4. CDR3 length: 15 amino acids. CDR1 is SGHRS and CDR2 is YFSETQ in the germline V gene. The CDR3 DNA follows: TGCGCCAGCAGCTTGGATGGTAGCGGGAGCTACGAGCAGTACTTC. This encodes CASSLDGSGSYEQYF. The full variable domain, with the rest looked up from reference TRBV5-1 and TRBJ2-7, is KAGVTQTPRYLIKTRGQQVTLSCSPISGHRSVSWYQQTPGQGLQFLFEYFSETQRNKGNFPGRFSGRQFSNSRSEMNVSTLELGDSALYLCASSLDGSGSYEQYFGPGTRLTVT.

The chain has TRBV2 and TRBJ2-1; TRBD2 agrees at 11 bases. Germline CDR1 SNHLY, CDR2 FYNNEI. The trim removed 4 bases at V and 4 bases at J, leaving 9 bases unmatched. The CDR3 has 17 amino acids. In nucleotides, the CDR3 is TGTGCCAGCAGTGCTAGCGGGAGGCGTTTATCTTACAATGAGCAGTTCTTC. It is translated as CASSASGRRLSYNEQFF.

The V and J genes are TRBV19 and TRBJ2-3; 8 bases align to TRBD2. CDR1 is LNHDA and CDR2 is SQIVND in the germline V gene (reference sequence). The CDR3 sequence is 16 residues long. Germline trimming cut 3 bases from V and 6 bases from J; bases unmatched to any gene: 11. The CDR3 here is CASSISLAGGADTQYF. The CDR3 DNA sequence: TGTGCCAGTAGTATCTCCTTGGCGGGAGGAGCCGATACGCAGTATTTT.